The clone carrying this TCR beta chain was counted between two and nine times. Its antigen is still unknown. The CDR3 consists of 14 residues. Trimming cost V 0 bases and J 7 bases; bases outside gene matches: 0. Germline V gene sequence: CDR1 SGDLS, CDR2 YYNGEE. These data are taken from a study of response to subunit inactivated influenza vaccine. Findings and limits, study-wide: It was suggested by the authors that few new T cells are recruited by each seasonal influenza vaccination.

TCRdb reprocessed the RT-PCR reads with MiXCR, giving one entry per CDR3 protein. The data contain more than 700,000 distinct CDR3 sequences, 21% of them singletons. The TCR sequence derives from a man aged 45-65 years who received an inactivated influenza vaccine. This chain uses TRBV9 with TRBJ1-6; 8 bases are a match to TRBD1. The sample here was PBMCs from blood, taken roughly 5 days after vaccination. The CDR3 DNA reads TGTGCCAGCAGCGTAGGACAGGGGAATTCACCCCTCCACTTT. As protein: CASSVGQGNSPLHF.